The present T cell receptor (beta chain) was sequenced within a study of breast tumors, draining lymph nodes, adjacent tissues. One entry per CDR3 protein results from TCRdb running MiXCR on the multiplex PCR reads. This table holds over 200,000 distinct CDR3 sequences, 30% to 35% found once. This CDR3 region has 15 residues. In germline, CDR1 is MNHEY, CDR2 SMNVEV (reference sequence). The germline V and J ends were trimmed by 5 bases and 7 bases, with 20 bases remaining between them. Samples came from axillary lymph nodes draining the breast cancer. This clonotype has more than one count but fewer than ten.

The chain employs TRBV27 and TRBJ1-2; D call uncertain. Sequencing was done on a sample of axillary lymph node tissue. The clonotype was recovered from a female donor with breast cancer. Some clones in this sample may be carry-over from other donors' samples. Here the CDR3 reads CASSPPRAARGGYTF. The CDR3 nucleotides are TGTGCCAGCAGTCCCCCTAGGGCCGCCAGAGGTGGCTACACCTTC.